The 2 T cell receptor beta chains below all came from one sample that was sequenced in a study of T cells in Graves' hyperthyroidism and ophthalmopathy. TCR beta CDR3 regions were amplified from RNA. RT-PCR in the first round (using the HTBI primer set) targeted the TCR CDR3. One entry per CDR3 protein results from TCRdb running MiXCR on the multiplex PCR reads. This sample has roughly 500,000 distinct CDR3 sequences, with approximately 14% found just once. Sequencing used blood. Source of these receptors: a woman aged 25 to 39 with Graves' hyperthyroidism that later progressed to Graves' ophthalmopathy.

This clonotype occurred a few times. A junction end diverges from the germline sequence, so it may reflect a read error. J is TRBJ2-5 and V is TRBV19, with 11 bases identical to TRBD2. The CDR3 is 14 amino acids. The germline V gene encodes CDR1 LNHDA and CDR2 SQIVND (reference sequence). The DNA of the CDR3 is TGTGCCAGTAGTGTACTAGCGGGAGAAGAGACCCTGTACTTC. It codes for CASSVLAGEETLYF.

This clonotype was seen ten or more times. The chain joins TRBV3-1 to TRBJ1-1; possibly TRBD1 for D (5 bases). V gave up 6 bases and J gave up 6 bases, with 14 bases separating them. Germline CDR1 LGHDT, CDR2 YNNKEL (reference sequence). This CDR3 comprises 13 residues. CDR3 loop: CASRGRGVSEAFF. CDR3 nucleotides: TGTGCCAGCAGGGGACGGGGGGTGTCTGAAGCTTTCTTT.